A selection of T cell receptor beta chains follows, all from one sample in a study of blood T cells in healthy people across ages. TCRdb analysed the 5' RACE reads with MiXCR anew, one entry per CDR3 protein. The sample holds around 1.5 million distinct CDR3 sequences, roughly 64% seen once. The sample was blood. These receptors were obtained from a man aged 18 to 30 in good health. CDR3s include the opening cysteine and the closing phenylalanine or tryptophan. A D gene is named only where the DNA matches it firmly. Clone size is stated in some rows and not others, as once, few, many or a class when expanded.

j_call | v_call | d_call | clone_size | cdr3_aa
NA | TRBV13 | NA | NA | CASSLVARGVARRTQYF
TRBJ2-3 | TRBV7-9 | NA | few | CASSLVLRATDTQYF
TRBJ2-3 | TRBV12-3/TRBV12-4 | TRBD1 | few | CASSFGTGTTDTQYF
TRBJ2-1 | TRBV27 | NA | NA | CASRLVSRVDEQFF
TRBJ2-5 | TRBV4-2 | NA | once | CASSRTWGSQETQYF
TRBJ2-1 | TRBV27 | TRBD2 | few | CASTREGYNEQFF
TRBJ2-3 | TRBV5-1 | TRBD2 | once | CASSLTPSGSFDTQYF
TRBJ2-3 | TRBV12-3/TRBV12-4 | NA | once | CASSVLAPRGTDTQYF
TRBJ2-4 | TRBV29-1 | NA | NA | CSAEGRAKNIQYF
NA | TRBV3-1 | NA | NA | CASSQSDSDEQYF
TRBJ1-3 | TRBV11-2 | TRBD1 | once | CASSRSGQHSGNTIYF
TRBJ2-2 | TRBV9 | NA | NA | CASSVKQGNGELFF
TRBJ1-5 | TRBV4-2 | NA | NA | CASSPEAYGQPQHF
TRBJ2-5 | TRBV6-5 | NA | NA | CASSATEGEQYF
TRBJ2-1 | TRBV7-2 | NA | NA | CASSRVPLANNEQFF
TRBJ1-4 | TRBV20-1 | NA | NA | CSAILLGLNEKLFF
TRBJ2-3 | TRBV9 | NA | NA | CASSAGRHRMSTDTQYF
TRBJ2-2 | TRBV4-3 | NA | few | CASSQVRGNTGELFF
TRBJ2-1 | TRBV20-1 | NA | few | CSARDQINEQFF
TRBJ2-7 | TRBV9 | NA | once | CASSVGSGGSYEQYF
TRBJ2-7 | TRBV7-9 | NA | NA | CASSEGPGPSSYEQYF
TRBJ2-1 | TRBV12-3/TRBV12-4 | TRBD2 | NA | CASSRTSGRRVDEQFF
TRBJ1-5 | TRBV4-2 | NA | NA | CASSQGYDSNQPQHF
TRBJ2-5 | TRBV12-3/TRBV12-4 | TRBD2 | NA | CASSRSGRREETQYF
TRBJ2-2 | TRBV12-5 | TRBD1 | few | CVHGDRGQDTGELFF
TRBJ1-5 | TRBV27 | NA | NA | CASSSHALQPQHF
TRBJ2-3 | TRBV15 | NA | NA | CATSRDGGFVTDTQYF
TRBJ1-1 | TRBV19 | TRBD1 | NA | CASADRVSTEAFF
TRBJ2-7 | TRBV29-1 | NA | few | CSVDWGHEQYF
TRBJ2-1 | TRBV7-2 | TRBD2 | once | CASSLAGRFYNEQFF
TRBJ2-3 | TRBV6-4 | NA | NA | CASSDGVAVQDTQYF
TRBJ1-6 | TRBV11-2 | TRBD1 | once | CASSNGQGYSPLHF
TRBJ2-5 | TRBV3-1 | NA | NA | CASSPGVQPQETQYF
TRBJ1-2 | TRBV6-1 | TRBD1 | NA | CASSELDRGANYGYTF
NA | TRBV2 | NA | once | CASSVFEQYF
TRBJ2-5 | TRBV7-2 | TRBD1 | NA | CASTEAGTGGETQYF
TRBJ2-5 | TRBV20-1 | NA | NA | CSALRAGEQETQYF
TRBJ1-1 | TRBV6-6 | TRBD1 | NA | CASILYRGLNTEAFF
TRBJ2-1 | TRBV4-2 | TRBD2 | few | CASSQAYVSGGNEQFF
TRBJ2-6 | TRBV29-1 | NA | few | CSAAKTGANVLTF
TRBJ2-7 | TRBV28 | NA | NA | CASSMGGPPSYEQYF
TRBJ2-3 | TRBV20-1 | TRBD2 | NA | CSALEPTSGVDTQYF